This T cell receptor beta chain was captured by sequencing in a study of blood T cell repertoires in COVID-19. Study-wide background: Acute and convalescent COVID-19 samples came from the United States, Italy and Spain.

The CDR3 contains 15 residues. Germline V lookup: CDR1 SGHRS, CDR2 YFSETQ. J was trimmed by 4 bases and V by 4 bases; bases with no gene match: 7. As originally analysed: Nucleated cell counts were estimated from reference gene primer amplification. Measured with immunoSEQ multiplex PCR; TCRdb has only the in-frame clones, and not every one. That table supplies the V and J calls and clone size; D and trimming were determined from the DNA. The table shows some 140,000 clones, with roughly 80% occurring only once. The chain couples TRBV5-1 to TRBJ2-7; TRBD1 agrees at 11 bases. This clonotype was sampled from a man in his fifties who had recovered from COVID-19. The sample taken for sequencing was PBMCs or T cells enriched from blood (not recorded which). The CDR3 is CASSDGGTGGYEQYF. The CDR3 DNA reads TGCGCCAGCAGCGATGGTGGGACAGGGGGATACGAGCAGTACTTC.